This entry lists 6 T cell receptor beta chains sequenced from one sample in a study of patients and donors after allogeneic stem cell transplantation (dated by TCRdb to 2019 to 2021). Receptor amplification or capture employed RT-PCR. Reads for this sample came from a NextSeq 550. TCRdb reran the public reads through fastp at Q25 and MiXCR, keeping productive beta chains. For every CDR3 protein sequence, its rows merge into one entry that carries the most common genes and DNA. The sample data list about 200,000 distinct CDR3 sequences, and around two fifths of these were observed just once. The ten largest clones take up 11% of the sample. Material: blood, either unsorted or a sorted T cell fraction (not recorded which). The receptor source for this set is a human donor who was either an allogeneic HSCT recipient or a stem cell or donor lymphocyte infusion donor (not recorded which). It is not recorded whose cells these are; they may come from a transplant donor.

The V gene is TRBV9, the J gene TRBJ2-2; possibly TRBD1 for D (6 bases). CDR3 length equals 16 residues. Looked up from germline, CDR1 is SGDLS and CDR2 is YYNGEE. The V end was cut by 2 bases, the J end by 1 base, with 12 bases between. CDR3 DNA sequence: TGTGCCAGCAGCGTCCCCAGGGGAGTGAACACCGGGGAGCTGTTTTTT. The encoded protein is CASSVPRGVNTGELFF.

The chain combines TRBV5-1 with TRBJ2-5; D gene unclear. Trimming removed 0 bases at V and 4 bases at J, with 13 bases between. Germline V gene data show CDR1 as SGHRS and CDR2 as YFSETQ. The CDR3 runs to 15 residues. DNA of the CDR3: TGCGCCAGCAGCTTGGTGCCCACCCAAGGAGAGACCCAGTACTTC. Protein: CASSLVPTQGETQYF.

In this sample, this clonotype turned up a few times. The chain links TRBV10-3 to TRBJ1-1; D unclear. This CDR3 region has 13 residues. Between the trimmed V and J ends, which lost 0 bases and 4 bases, there was a span of 6 bases. The germline gives CDR1 ENHRY, CDR2 SYGVKD. The CDR3 here is CAISESPSTEAFF. CDR3 in DNA: TGTGCCATCAGTGAGTCTCCAAGCACTGAAGCTTTCTTT.

The chain couples TRBV12-3 or TRBV12-4 to TRBJ2-2; D is possibly TRBD1 (6 bases). Deletions cut 4 bases from V and 3 bases from J, with 12 bases between. There are 15 residues in the CDR3. The CDR3 spells CASSSARGYTGELFF. The CDR3 DNA is TGTGCCAGCAGTTCCGCCAGGGGCTACACCGGGGAGCTGTTTTTT.

CDR3 loop: CASSPRGTRPHNEQFF. The CDR3 nucleotides read TGTGCCAGCAGCCCCCGAGGGACTAGGCCCCACAATGAGCAGTTCTTC. The V call is TRBV3-1, the J call TRBJ2-1; 8 bases fit TRBD2. Germline CDR1 is LGHDT and CDR2 is YNNKEL (reference sequence). The length of the CDR3 is 16 residues. Trimming at V came to 4 bases and at J to 5 bases, leaving 10 bases not matched to a gene.

The chain joins TRBV28 to TRBJ1-6; a possible D gene is TRBD1 (5 bases). CDR3 length equals 15 residues. The V end lost 4 bases, the J end lost 3 bases, and 10 bases lay between the germline ends. From germline, CDR1 is MDHEN and CDR2 SYDVKM. DNA of the CDR3: TGTGCCAGCAGTTCGGTACAGGTCTATAATTCACCCCTCCACTTT. Protein product: CASSSVQVYNSPLHF.